The 24 T cell receptor beta chains given below trace back to one sample, sequenced in a study of beta chain features in type 1 diabetes. Study-wide points: People with Type 1 diabetes carried modestly yet significantly shorter TCRB CDR3s in all four CD4+ subsets.

The sequenced template was cDNA made from the entire isolated RNA. This table comes from immunoSEQ multiplex PCR, and its TCRdb copy is limited to in-frame clones, with some not included. This table has around 70,000 clones, just under 50% appearing once. The antigens these receptors bind are not known. The sequenced sample consisted of central memory CD4+ T cells from blood. All receptors derive from a man between 25 and 39 years old with type 1 diabetes.

This clone was counted only a few times. The V gene is TRBV30, the J gene TRBJ1-2; D not certain. Trimming removed 7 bases from V and 0 bases from J, with 9 bases in between. The CDR3 has 12 amino acids. Germline V gene data show CDR1 as GTSNPN and CDR2 as SVGIG (reference sequence). CDR3 in DNA: TGTGCCTCTCGACAAGCTAACTATGGCTACACCTTC. This encodes CASRQANYGYTF.

This clone has only a few counts. The chain recombines TRBV29-1 with TRBJ1-1; no clear D. Deletions cut 4 bases from V and 1 base from J, with 10 bases between. CDR1 and CDR2 from the germline V gene are SQVTM and ANQGSEA. This CDR3 region has 13 residues. The CDR3 DNA reads TGCAGCGTTGGTAGGACTTCGAACACTGAAGCTTTCTTT. This encodes CSVGRTSNTEAFF. Full variable domain (outside the CDR3, taken from reference TRBV29-1 and TRBJ1-1): SAVISQKPSRDICQRGTSLTIQCQVDSQVTMMFWYRQQPGQSLTLIATANQGSEATYESGFVIDKFPISRPNLTFSTLTVSNMSPEDSSIYLCSVGRTSNTEAFFGQGTRLTVV.

The chain joins TRBV7-9 to TRBJ2-3; no definite D call. The CDR3 has 12 residues. The V end was cut by 5 bases, the J end by 5 bases, with 8 bases between. From germline, CDR1 is SEHNR and CDR2 FQNEAQ (reference sequence). Here the CDR3 reads CASSRPGDTQYF. The CDR3 DNA sequence: TGTGCCAGCAGCCGGCCGGGAGATACGCAGTATTTT.

The chain has TRBV6-1 and TRBJ1-6; 11 bases fit TRBD1. This CDR3 comprises 13 residues. Germline V gene lookup returns CDR1 MNHNS and CDR2 SASEGT. V trimming: 5 bases; J trimming: 18 bases; junction bases outside the gene matches: 9. The DNA for the CDR3 is TGTGCCAGCAGTTCCGAGATGGGACAGGGGGGCCACTTT. Protein product: CASSSEMGQGGHF.

The CDR3, as DNA: TGTGCCAGCAGCCCGGACAGGGCCCCTTATGTCTCCTACAATGAGCAGTTCTTC. It specifies CASSPDRAPYVSYNEQFF. This chain links TRBV5-6 with TRBJ2-1, with 8 bases aligning to TRBD1. J gave up 0 bases and V 4 bases, and 12 bases lay outside the gene matches. This CDR3 contains 18 residues. Per germline, CDR1 SGHDT and CDR2 YYEEEE.

This clone came up a few times. The chain carries TRBV7-2 and TRBJ2-3, with 13 bases fitting TRBD2. Germline assignment: CDR1 SGHTA and CDR2 FQGNSA. This CDR3 is built from 15 residues. V shed 1 base and J 5 bases; nucleotides not matched to a gene: 0. The CDR3 DNA sequence: TGTGCCAGCAGCTTAGGACTAGCGGGAGGAGATACGCAGTATTTT. Encoded protein: CASSLGLAGGDTQYF.

In its sample, this clone was seen a few times. The V call is TRBV7-9, the J call TRBJ2-5; D may be TRBD1 (5 bases). From germline, CDR1 is SEHNR and CDR2 FQNEAQ (reference sequence). Trimming shortened V by 1 base and J by 3 bases, and 12 bases separated the two germline ends. The CDR3 consists of 15 residues. In DNA form, the CDR3 reads TGTGCCAGCAGCTTAGGGCGACAGCCCGAAGAGACCCAGTACTTC. Translated: CASSLGRQPEETQYF.

V gene TRBV5-1 combines with J gene TRBJ2-2, with 8 nucleotides matching TRBD2. This CDR3 region has 16 residues. The V segment lost 7 bases and the J segment 6 bases; nucleotides outside the gene matches: 14. CDR1 and CDR2 from the germline V gene are SGHRS and YFSETQ. The CDR3 DNA sequence: TGCGCCAGCTCCAAACGGGGGGGGGACCCCCCCGGGGAGCTGTTTTTT. Its translation: CASSKRGGDPPGELFF. Filled out from reference TRBV5-1 and TRBJ2-2, the complete variable domain reads KAGVTQTPRYLIKTRGQQVTLSCSPISGHRSVSWYQQTPGQGLQFLFEYFSETQRNKGNFPGRFSGRQFSNSRSEMNVSTLELGDSALYLCASSKRGGDPPGELFFGEGSRLTVL.

The DNA of the CDR3 is TGCGCCAGCAGCTGGAAAGGACAGGGGAGTGAAGCTTTCTTT. Translated: CASSWKGQGSEAFF. The gene calls are TRBV5-1 and TRBJ1-1, with 9 bases matching TRBD1. The CDR3 is 14 amino acids. Germline CDR1 SGHRS, CDR2 YFSETQ. Trimming removed 3 bases from V and 7 bases from J; junction bases left unmatched: 7.

This clone was observed a handful of times. The rearrangement joins TRBV28 to TRBJ2-1; 10 bases align to TRBD2. Germline values: CDR1 MDHEN, CDR2 SYDVKM. The CDR3 sequence is 13 residues long. V gave up 10 bases and J gave up 5 bases; unmatched junction bases: 5. The CDR3 spells CATAGGNHNEQFF. The CDR3, as DNA: TGTGCCACAGCGGGAGGGAACCACAATGAGCAGTTCTTC.

The chain is built from TRBV5-1 and TRBJ1-2; TRBD1 matches at 7 bases. This CDR3 has 15 residues. V gave up 4 bases and J gave up 3 bases; unmatched junction bases: 9. Germline CDR1 SGHRS, CDR2 YFSETQ. CDR3 in DNA: TGCGCCAGCAGCCCTAACGGGCAGGGGGACTATGGCTACACCTTC. Translation: CASSPNGQGDYGYTF.

V and J are TRBV6-6 and TRBJ1-6, with 8 positions matching TRBD1. The V segment lost 1 base and the J segment 9 bases; nucleotides outside the gene matches: 8. This CDR3 has 16 amino acids. Germline assignment: CDR1 MNHNY and CDR2 SVGAGI (reference sequence). The CDR3 protein is CASSYLRTGLVSPLHF. The CDR3 DNA follows: TGTGCCAGCAGTTACTTACGGACAGGGCTGGTTTCACCCCTCCACTTT.

The chain employs TRBV18 and TRBJ1-3, with D maybe TRBD1 (5 bases). There are 16 residues in the CDR3. Trimming pared 6 bases from V and 8 bases from J, leaving 23 bases between. Looked up from germline, CDR1 is KGHSH and CDR2 is LQKENI. Here the CDR3 DNA reads TGTGCCAGCTCCTACTCCGGGGGAATGAGGATGGACACCATATATTTT. Its translation is CASSYSGGMRMDTIYF.

The rearrangement joins TRBV19 to TRBJ2-1, with TRBD1 as a possible D gene (6 bases). Per the germline V gene, CDR1 is LNHDA and CDR2 is SQIVND (reference sequence). The CDR3 is 16 amino acids. The ends were cut back, 1 base at V and 9 bases at J, with 19 bases in the middle. This chain's CDR3 is CASSIVGQGQGGEQFF. The CDR3 nucleotides read TGTGCCAGTAGTATAGTGGGGCAGGGGCAAGGGGGTGAGCAGTTCTTC.

This clone was detected only a few times. The chain recombines TRBV30 with TRBJ2-1; D is possibly TRBD1 (6 bases). CDR1 is GTSNPN, CDR2 SVGIG, per germline (reference sequence). CDR3 size: 15 residues. V was pared by 0 bases and J by 0 bases, with 9 bases between. The CDR3 nucleotides read TGTGCCTGGAGTGTTGGGACATTCTCCTACAATGAGCAGTTCTTC. Translating it yields CAWSVGTFSYNEQFF.

V and J are TRBV28 and TRBJ2-3; 7 bases align to TRBD1. Germline V gene lookup returns CDR1 MDHEN and CDR2 SYDVKM. V was clipped by 5 bases and J by 0 bases; unmatched bases: 5. CDR3 length equals 15 residues. DNA of the CDR3: TGTGCCAGCAGTCAAGACAGGGCGAGCACAGATACGCAGTATTTT. This sequence encodes CASSQDRASTDTQYF. The complete variable domain, with remaining parts taken from reference TRBV28 and TRBJ2-3, reads DVKVTQSSRYLVKRTGEKVFLECVQDMDHENMFWYRQDPGLGLRLIYFSYDVKMKEKGDIPEGYSVSREKKERFSLILESASTNQTSMYLCASSQDRASTDTQYFGPGTRLTVL.

V is TRBV18 and J is TRBJ2-1; 11 bases agree with TRBD2. In germline, CDR1 is KGHSH, CDR2 LQKENI. This CDR3 has 15 residues. Trimming at V came to 3 bases and at J to 7 bases, leaving 5 bases not matched to a gene. The CDR3 loop reads CASSPSSGRENEQFF. As DNA, the CDR3 is TGTGCCAGCTCACCTAGTAGCGGGAGGGAAAATGAGCAGTTCTTC. The full variable domain, in which reference TRBV18 and TRBJ2-1 provide the parts outside the CDR3, is NAGVMQNPRHLVRRRGQEARLRCSPMKGHSHVYWYRQLPEEGLKFMVYLQKENIIDESGMPKERFSAEFPKEGPSILRIQQVVRGDSAAYFCASSPSSGRENEQFFGPGTRLTVL.

The chain uses TRBV27 and TRBJ1-6, with 9 bases lining up with TRBD1. Trimming removed 3 bases from V and 1 base from J; junction bases left unmatched: 10. The CDR3 is made up of 19 amino acids. Germline V lookup: CDR1 MNHEY, CDR2 SMNVEV (reference sequence). The CDR3 region has the DNA TGTGCCAGCAGTTTGAAGGCGGGACAGGGAGGTTCCTATAATTCACCCCTCCACTTT. It translates to CASSLKAGQGGSYNSPLHF.

The chain combines TRBV29-1 with TRBJ1-2; D is ambiguous. This CDR3 is 11 amino acids long. Germline V CDR1 and CDR2: SQVTM, ANQGSEA. Trimming pared 4 bases from V and 4 bases from J, leaving 7 bases between. As DNA, the CDR3 is TGCAGCGTTGTGCTACTCTATGGCTACACCTTC. It codes for CSVVLLYGYTF.

This clone came up a few times. The chain employs TRBV11-3 and TRBJ1-2; possibly TRBD1 for D (5 bases). The CDR3 runs to 14 residues. Germline CDR1 and CDR2: SGHNT and YENEEA. Trimming cost V 5 bases and J 0 bases, with 10 bases left between them. The CDR3 DNA sequence: TGTGCCAGCAGCCTCGGACACACTAACTATGGCTACACCTTC. Its translation: CASSLGHTNYGYTF. Based on the CDR3 plus reference TRBV11-3 and TRBJ1-2, the full variable domain is EAGVVQSPRYKIIEKKQPVAFWCNPISGHNTLYWYLQNLGQGPELLIRYENEEAVDDSQLPKDRFSAERLKGVDSTLKIQPAELGDSAVYLCASSLGHTNYGYTFGSGTRLTVV.

The rearrangement uses TRBV29-1 and TRBJ2-5, with a weak D call TRBD1 (6 bases). Per germline, CDR1 SQVTM and CDR2 ANQGSEA. The CDR3 is 12 amino acids. V lost 7 bases, J lost 5 bases, and 14 bases lay in between. For the CDR3, the DNA is TGCAGCGCCTGGGACAACGGGGAGACCCAGTACTTC. Residues: CSAWDNGETQYF. The full variable domain, with the rest looked up from reference TRBV29-1 and TRBJ2-5, is SAVISQKPSRDICQRGTSLTIQCQVDSQVTMMFWYRQQPGQSLTLIATANQGSEATYESGFVIDKFPISRPNLTFSTLTVSNMSPEDSSIYLCSAWDNGETQYFGPGTRLLVL.

The rearrangement links TRBV30 to TRBJ1-3; D possibly corresponds to TRBD1 (6 bases). V was pared by 0 bases and J by 2 bases, with 8 bases between. The CDR3 totals 14 residues. Germline-derived CDR1 and CDR2 are GTSNPN and SVGIG (reference sequence). The DNA for the CDR3 is TGTGCCTGGAGTGTAGGGGGAGCTGGAAACACCATATATTTT. As protein: CAWSVGGAGNTIYF.

The chain joins TRBV18 to TRBJ2-1; 15 bases are a match to TRBD2. The germline V gene encodes CDR1 KGHSH and CDR2 LQKENI. The CDR3 spans 16 residues. V shed 2 bases and J 6 bases; nucleotides not matched to a gene: 2. CDR3 bases: TGTGCCAGCTCACCAAGGGGACTAGCGGGAGGCAATGAGCAGTTCTTC. Amino acids: CASSPRGLAGGNEQFF.

In this sample, this clone turned up a few times. This chain connects TRBV5-6 to TRBJ1-1; D possibly corresponds to TRBD1 (6 bases). The V gene lost 0 bases and the J gene lost 5 bases, with 8 bases spanning the gap. From germline, CDR1 is SGHDT and CDR2 YYEEEE. The CDR3 runs to 13 residues. The CDR3 DNA reads as TGTGCCAGCAGCTTGGTCAGGGGTACTGAAGCTTTCTTT. It specifies CASSLVRGTEAFF.